Below are 25 T cell receptor beta chains sequenced from a single sample in a study of cytomegalovirus exposure and HLA in healthy donors. The PCR had 60 Vbeta and 13 Jbeta primers. The table came from immunoSEQ multiplex PCR; TCRdb's copy has only in-frame clones and leaves some out. The data hold roughly 99,000 clones, with approximately 79% observed a single time. The specimen was PBMCs. The receptors were gathered from a woman in her thirties or forties in good health and CMV-seropositive.

The V and J genes are TRBV9 and TRBJ2-7, with 10 bases that match TRBD2. The J segment lost 5 bases and the V segment lost 4 bases, leaving 12 bases of the junction unmatched. The CDR3 has 16 residues. Germline V CDR1 and CDR2: SGDLS, YYNGEE. For the CDR3, the DNA is TGTGCCAGCAGCCTAGGAGTAGCGGGGGGCCAGAACGAGCAGTACTTC. It specifies CASSLGVAGGQNEQYF.

The chain couples TRBV29-1 to TRBJ1-3, with D uncertain. V was cut by 3 bases and J by 7 bases, with 13 bases left in between. In germline, CDR1 is SQVTM, CDR2 ANQGSEA. There are 13 residues in the CDR3. CDR3 protein: CSVDAGLGNTIYF. In nucleotides, the CDR3 is TGCAGCGTTGACGCGGGCCTCGGGAACACCATATATTTT.

This clone was counted between two and nine times. This chain's CDR3 is CASSYAGETYYEQYF. CDR3 DNA sequence: TGTGCCAGCAGTTACGCCGGTGAGACTTACTACGAGCAGTACTTC. This chain connects TRBV6-8 to TRBJ2-7; D is uncertain. The germline V and J ends were trimmed by 2 bases and 3 bases, with 14 bases remaining between them. Germline CDR1 reads MNHGY; CDR2 reads SAAAGT. This CDR3 has 15 amino acids.

The genes are TRBV25-1 and TRBJ1-1, with D maybe TRBD1 (6 bases). Per germline, CDR1 MGHDK and CDR2 SYGVNS. CDR3 length: 15 amino acids. V was shortened by 6 bases and J by 0 bases, with 14 bases between the two germline ends. The CDR3 DNA follows: TGTGCCAGCAGGGCCGCAGGGGACATGAACACTGAAGCTTTCTTT. This gives the protein CASRAAGDMNTEAFF.

This chain joins TRBV7-3 and TRBJ2-3, with TRBD1 matching over 9 bases. Looked up from germline, CDR1 is SGHTA and CDR2 is FQGTGA. J lost 6 bases, V lost 5 bases, and 3 bases had no gene match. The CDR3 extends over 13 amino acids. DNA for the CDR3: TGTGCCAGCAGCCCCGGACAGGGGGATACGCAGTATTTT. Translation gives CASSPGQGDTQYF. The full variable domain, with the rest looked up from reference TRBV7-3 and TRBJ2-3, is GAGVSQTPSNKVTEKGKYVELRCDPISGHTALYWYRQSLGQGPEFLIYFQGTGAADDSGLPNDRFFAVRPEGSVSTLKIQRTERGDSAVYLCASSPGQGDTQYFGPGTRLTVL.

The chain's CDR3 is CASSEMVGQLNQPQHF. CDR3 sequence (DNA): TGTGCCAGCAGTGAAATGGTTGGGCAGCTAAATCAGCCCCAGCATTTT. The gene calls are TRBV6-1 and TRBJ1-5; D remains ambiguous. The CDR3 is 16 residues long. Germline CDR1 is MNHNS and CDR2 is SASEGT. With 2 bases removed from V and 4 bases from J, the gap between germline ends came to 15 bases.

The V call is TRBV4-1, the J call TRBJ2-2; D may be TRBD2 (6 bases). V was pared by 3 bases and J by 4 bases, with 12 bases between. This CDR3 spans 15 amino acids. The germline V gene has CDR1 MGHRA and CDR2 YSYEKL. The CDR3 sequence: CASSHGGTVTGELFF. The CDR3 DNA reads TGCGCCAGCAGCCATGGGGGGACGGTCACCGGGGAGCTGTTTTTT.

The chain couples TRBV19 to TRBJ2-7; D gene unclear. Germline V gene sequence: CDR1 LNHDA, CDR2 SQIVND (reference sequence). The CDR3 loop spans 11 amino acids. Between the trimmed V and J ends, which lost 4 bases and 4 bases, there was a span of 5 bases. The CDR3 DNA reads TGTGCCAGTAGTAGAGGATACGAGCAGTACTTC. Translated: CASSRGYEQYF.

This chain joins TRBV7-3 and TRBJ1-1; D perhaps matches TRBD1 (6 bases). This CDR3 is built from 13 residues. Trimming shortened V by 5 bases and J by 1 base, and 8 bases separated the two germline ends. Per the germline V gene, CDR1 is SGHTA and CDR2 is FQGTGA. CDR3 residues: CASSADRNTEAFF. CDR3 bases: TGTGCCAGCAGCGCGGACAGGAACACTGAAGCTTTCTTT.

J is TRBJ2-3 and V is TRBV6-6, with a tentative D call TRBD1 (5 bases). Germline CDR1 and CDR2: MNHNY and SVGAGI (reference sequence). The V end lost 2 bases, the J end lost 6 bases, and 9 bases lay between the germline ends. The CDR3 consists of 13 residues. The CDR3: CASSYGQGDTQYF. CDR3 DNA sequence: TGTGCCAGCAGTTACGGGCAGGGCGATACGCAGTATTTT.

V gene TRBV6-5 combines with J gene TRBJ2-3, with 11 bases aligning to TRBD1. The CDR3 consists of 15 residues. CDR1 and CDR2 (germline): MNHEY, SVGAGI. The V gene end was trimmed by 5 bases and the J gene end by 6 bases; junction bases not matched to a gene: 7. The CDR3 coding sequence is TGTGCCAGCAGTCACGGACAGGGGGCGACGGATACGCAGTATTTT. Translating gives CASSHGQGATDTQYF.

The chain has TRBV6-1 and TRBJ2-7; D gene uncertain. V was trimmed by 8 bases and J by 0 bases, leaving 17 bases between them. The CDR3 runs 15 residues. From germline, CDR1 is MNHNS and CDR2 SASEGT. CDR3: CASLENLRPSYEQYF. The CDR3 nucleotides are TGTGCCAGCCTGGAAAACTTGAGGCCCTCCTACGAGCAGTACTTC.

This clone has only one observation. The chain has TRBV7-9 and TRBJ2-4, with D uncertain. Germline lookup yields CDR1 SEHNR and CDR2 FQNEAQ (reference sequence). The CDR3 runs to 13 residues. Trimming shortened V by 5 bases and J by 8 bases, and 13 bases separated the two germline ends. CDR3 in DNA: TGTGCCAGCAGCAAACTTACCGTGGACATTCAGTACTTC. It translates to CASSKLTVDIQYF. The full variable domain, rest sourced from reference TRBV7-9 and TRBJ2-4, is DTGVSQNPRHKITKRGQNVTFRCDPISEHNRLYWYRQTLGQGPEFLTYFQNEAQLEKSRLLSDRFSAERPKGSFSTLEIQRTEQGDSAMYLCASSKLTVDIQYFGAGTRLSVL.

This clone came up once. As DNA, the CDR3 is TGTGCCTGGAACGGGAGGAGCACAGATACGCAGTATTTT. Its protein is CAWNGRSTDTQYF. The chain carries TRBV30 and TRBJ2-3; TRBD2 matches 7 bases. Germline CDR1 and CDR2: GTSNPN and SVGIG (reference sequence). The V segment lost 4 bases and the J segment 0 bases; nucleotides outside the gene matches: 1. This CDR3 comprises 13 residues. The whole variable domain, filled in from reference TRBV30 and TRBJ2-3, reads SQTIHQWPATLVQPVGSPLSLECTVEGTSNPNLYWYRQAAGRGLQLLFYSVGIGQISSEVPQNLSASRPQDRQFILSSKKLLLSDSGFYLCAWNGRSTDTQYFGPGTRLTVL.

This chain links TRBV5-4 with TRBJ2-3; 13 bases line up with TRBD2. Germline V gene data show CDR1 as SGHNT and CDR2 as YYREEE (reference sequence). The CDR3 runs 14 residues. Germline trimming cut 1 base from V and 11 bases from J; bases unmatched to any gene: 4. The CDR3 loop reads CASSLTSGGAMQYF. CDR3 nucleotides: TGTGCCAGCAGCTTGACTAGCGGGGGGGCTATGCAGTATTTT.

The chain recombines TRBV7-2 with TRBJ2-1, with TRBD2 matching over 9 bases. With V trimmed by 4 bases and J by 9 bases, 7 bases remained unmatched. The CDR3 is made up of 14 amino acids. Germline V gene lookup returns CDR1 SGHTA and CDR2 FQGNSA. The DNA for the CDR3 is TGTGCCAGCAGCTCGCGGGGGGGCCTGGGTGAGCAGTTCTTC. Amino acid sequence: CASSSRGGLGEQFF.

As concerns this clone: Relative to the germline gene, one junction end is altered; a read error may explain this. V usage is TRBV4-2 and J usage is TRBJ1-4; D uncertain. The CDR3 covers 14 residues. The germline V gene encodes CDR1 LGHNA and CDR2 YNFKEQ. The CDR3 DNA reads TGTGCCAGCAGCCAAGCCGGTCATAATGAAAAACTGGTTTTT. This sequence encodes CASSQAGHNEKLVF.

The chain is built from TRBV5-1 and TRBJ2-2, with 7 bases that match TRBD1. The CDR3 has 16 amino acids. CDR1 is SGHRS, CDR2 YFSETQ, per germline. Losses at the gene ends were 1 base for V and 1 base for J; bases not matched to a gene: 4. CDR3 DNA: TGCGCCAGCAGCTTGACGGGACAGCGGAACACCGGGGAGCTGTTTTTT. This gives the protein CASSLTGQRNTGELFF.

This clone was picked up a small number of times. The chain links TRBV4-1 to TRBJ2-3; the D gene is possibly TRBD2 (5 bases). Deletions cut 4 bases from V and 6 bases from J, with 11 bases between. The CDR3 runs 13 residues. Germline V gives CDR1 MGHRA, CDR2 YSYEKL. The CDR3 DNA sequence: TGCGCCAGCAGCCCCCCGGGATGGGATACGCAGTATTTT. It translates to CASSPPGWDTQYF.

In this sample, this clone turned up a few times. The V and J genes are TRBV2 and TRBJ1-5; 10 bases match TRBD1. The CDR3 loop spans 14 amino acids. V shed 5 bases and J 5 bases; nucleotides not matched to a gene: 3. CDR1 SNHLY and CDR2 FYNNEI come from the germline V gene. The CDR3 DNA reads as TGTGCCAGCAGTCGGGACAGGGGCGATCAGCCCCAGCATTTT. This codes for CASSRDRGDQPQHF.

This chain's CDR3 is CASSGGTGGTGELFF. The CDR3 DNA follows: TGTGCCAGCAGCGGCGGGACAGGGGGGACCGGGGAGCTGTTTTTT. The chain couples TRBV9 to TRBJ2-2; 11 bases map to TRBD1. This CDR3 comprises 15 residues. CDR1 and CDR2 (germline): SGDLS, YYNGEE. V was clipped by 3 bases and J by 5 bases; unmatched bases: 3.

CDR3 sequence: CASSPQLGQANTEAFF. The DNA of the CDR3 is TGTGCCAGCTCACCACAATTGGGACAGGCGAACACTGAAGCTTTCTTT. The rearrangement uses TRBV18 and TRBJ1-1, with 8 positions matching TRBD1. CDR3 length: 16 amino acids. Per the germline V gene, CDR1 is KGHSH and CDR2 is LQKENI. Losses at the gene ends were 1 base for V and 1 base for J; bases not matched to a gene: 5.

The chain uses TRBV28 and TRBJ2-2, with no clear D. V gave up 6 bases and J gave up 4 bases, with 6 bases separating them. From germline, CDR1 is MDHEN and CDR2 SYDVKM. The CDR3 loop spans 12 amino acids. The CDR3 loop is CASRRVTGELFF. In nucleotides, the CDR3 is TGTGCCAGCAGAAGAGTCACCGGGGAGCTGTTTTTT.

This clone appeared once. The chain joins TRBV6-5 to TRBJ1-5; TRBD1 matches 10 bases. In germline, CDR1 is MNHEY, CDR2 SVGAGI. V shed 4 bases, J shed 5 bases, and the junction held 2 bases outside the gene matches. The CDR3 is 14 amino acids. This chain's CDR3 is CASSSGQGDQPQHF. DNA for the CDR3: TGTGCCAGCAGTTCAGGACAGGGGGATCAGCCCCAGCATTTT.

This chain links TRBV30 with TRBJ1-2, with 7 bases aligning to TRBD1. Germline V gene sequence: CDR1 GTSNPN, CDR2 SVGIG (reference sequence). After removal of 4 bases from V and 4 bases from J, the junction contained 21 bases not matched to a gene. The CDR3 totals 18 residues. CDR3 amino acids: CAWTPTGSGQIRGYGYTF. The CDR3 DNA follows: TGTGCCTGGACCCCGACAGGGTCGGGCCAGATACGGGGCTATGGCTACACCTTC.